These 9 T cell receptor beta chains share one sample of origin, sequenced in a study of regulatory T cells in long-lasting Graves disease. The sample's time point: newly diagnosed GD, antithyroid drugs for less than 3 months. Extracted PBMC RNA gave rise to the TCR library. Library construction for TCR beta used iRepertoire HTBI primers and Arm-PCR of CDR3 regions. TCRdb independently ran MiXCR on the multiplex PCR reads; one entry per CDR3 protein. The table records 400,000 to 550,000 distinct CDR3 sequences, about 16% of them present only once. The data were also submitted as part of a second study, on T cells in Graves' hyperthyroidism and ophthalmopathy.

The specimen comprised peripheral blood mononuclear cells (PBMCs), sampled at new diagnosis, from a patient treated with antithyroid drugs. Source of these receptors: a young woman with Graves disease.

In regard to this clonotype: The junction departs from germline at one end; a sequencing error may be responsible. Here the CDR3 reads CANSPLSESVTGELFF. The CDR3 nucleotides are TGTGCCAACTCACCACTTTCGGAAAGCGTCACCGGGGAGCTGTTTTTT. The V and J genes are TRBV18 and TRBJ2-2; D is unresolved. The CDR3 consists of 16 residues. Germline-derived CDR1 and CDR2 are KGHSH and LQKENI.

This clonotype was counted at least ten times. CDR3 nucleotides: TGTGCCAGCAGCTTAGGACAGGCCCTAAGTGTGGACTATGGCTACACCTTC. Translating it yields CASSLGQALSVDYGYTF. The chain couples TRBV7-8 to TRBJ1-2; perhaps TRBD1 as D (6 bases). The CDR3 has 17 residues. Trimming removed 1 base at V and 3 bases at J, with 18 bases between. Germline CDR1 reads SGHVS; CDR2 reads FQNEAQ.

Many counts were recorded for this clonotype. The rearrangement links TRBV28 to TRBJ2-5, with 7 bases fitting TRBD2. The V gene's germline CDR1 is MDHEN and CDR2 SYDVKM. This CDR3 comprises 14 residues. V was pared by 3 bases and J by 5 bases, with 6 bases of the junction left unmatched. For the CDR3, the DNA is TGTGCCAGCAGTTTGACGGCGGGAGCTGAGACCCAGTACTTC. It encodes CASSLTAGAETQYF.

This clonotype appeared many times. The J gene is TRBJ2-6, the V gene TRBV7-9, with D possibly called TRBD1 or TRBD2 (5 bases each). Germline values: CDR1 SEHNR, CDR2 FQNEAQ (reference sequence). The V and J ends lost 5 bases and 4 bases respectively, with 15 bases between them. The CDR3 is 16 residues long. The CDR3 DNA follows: TGTGCCAGCAGCACTTGGGACCCGGTAGGGGCCAACGTCCTGACTTTC. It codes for CASSTWDPVGANVLTF.

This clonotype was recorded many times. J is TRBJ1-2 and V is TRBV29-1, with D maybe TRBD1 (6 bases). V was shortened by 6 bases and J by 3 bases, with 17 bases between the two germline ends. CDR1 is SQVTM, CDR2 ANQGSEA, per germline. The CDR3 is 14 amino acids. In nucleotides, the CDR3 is TGCAGCGTCTCCTCCGGACAGCGTGACTATGGCTACACCTTC. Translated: CSVSSGQRDYGYTF.

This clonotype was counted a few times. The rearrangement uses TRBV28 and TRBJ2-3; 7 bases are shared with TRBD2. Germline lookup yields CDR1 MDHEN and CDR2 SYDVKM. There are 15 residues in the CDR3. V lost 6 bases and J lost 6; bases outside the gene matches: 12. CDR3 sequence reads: CASSSPPWGGDTQYF. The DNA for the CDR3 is TGTGCCAGCAGCTCTCCCCCCTGGGGGGGGGATACGCAGTATTTT.

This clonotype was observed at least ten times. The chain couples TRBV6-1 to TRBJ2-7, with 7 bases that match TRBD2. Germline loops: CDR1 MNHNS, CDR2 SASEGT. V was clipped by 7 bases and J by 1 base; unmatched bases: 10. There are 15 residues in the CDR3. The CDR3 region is CASTWGGEESYEQYF. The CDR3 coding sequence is TGTGCCAGCACTTGGGGGGGTGAGGAGTCCTACGAGCAGTACTTC.

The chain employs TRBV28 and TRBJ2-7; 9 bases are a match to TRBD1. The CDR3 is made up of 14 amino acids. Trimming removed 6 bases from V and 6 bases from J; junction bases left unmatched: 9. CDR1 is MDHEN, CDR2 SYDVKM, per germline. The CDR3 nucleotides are TGTGCCAGCAGGAGGACAGGGGTCTCCCTCGAGCAGTACTTC. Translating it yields CASRRTGVSLEQYF.

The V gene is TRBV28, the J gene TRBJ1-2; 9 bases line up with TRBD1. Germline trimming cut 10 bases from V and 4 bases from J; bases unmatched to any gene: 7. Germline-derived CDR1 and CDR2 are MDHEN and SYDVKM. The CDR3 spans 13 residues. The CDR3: CAIRGQGIYGYTF. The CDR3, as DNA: TGTGCCATTAGGGGACAGGGAATCTATGGCTACACCTTC.